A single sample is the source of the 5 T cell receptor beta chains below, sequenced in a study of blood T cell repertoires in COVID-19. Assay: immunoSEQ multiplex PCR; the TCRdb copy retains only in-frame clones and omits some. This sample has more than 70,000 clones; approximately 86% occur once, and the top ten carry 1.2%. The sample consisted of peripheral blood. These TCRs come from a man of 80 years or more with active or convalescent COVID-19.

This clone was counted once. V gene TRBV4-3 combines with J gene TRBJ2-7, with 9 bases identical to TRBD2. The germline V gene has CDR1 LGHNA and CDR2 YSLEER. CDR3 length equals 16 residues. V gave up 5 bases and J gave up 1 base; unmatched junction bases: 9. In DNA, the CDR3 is TGCGCCAGCAGCTTGTTTCAGGGACTAGCTTCCTACGAGCAGTACTTC. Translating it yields CASSLFQGLASYEQYF.

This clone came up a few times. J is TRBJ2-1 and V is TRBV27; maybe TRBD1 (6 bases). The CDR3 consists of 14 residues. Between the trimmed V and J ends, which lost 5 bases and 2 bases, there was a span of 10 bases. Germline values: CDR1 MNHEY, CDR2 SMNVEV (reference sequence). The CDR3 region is CASSPRQAYNEQFF. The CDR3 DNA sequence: TGTGCCAGCAGTCCCCGACAGGCCTACAATGAGCAGTTCTTC.

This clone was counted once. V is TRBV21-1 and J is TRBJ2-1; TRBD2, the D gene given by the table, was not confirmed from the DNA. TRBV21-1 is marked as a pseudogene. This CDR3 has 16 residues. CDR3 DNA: TGTGCCAGCAGCAAGCGGGGACTAGCGAAATACAATGAGCAGTTCTTC. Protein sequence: CASSKRGLAKYNEQFF.

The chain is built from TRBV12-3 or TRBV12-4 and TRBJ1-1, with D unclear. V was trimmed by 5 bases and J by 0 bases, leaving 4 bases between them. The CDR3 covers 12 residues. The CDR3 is CASSKLNTEAFF. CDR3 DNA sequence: TGTGCCAGCAGTAAGCTGAACACTGAAGCTTTCTTT.

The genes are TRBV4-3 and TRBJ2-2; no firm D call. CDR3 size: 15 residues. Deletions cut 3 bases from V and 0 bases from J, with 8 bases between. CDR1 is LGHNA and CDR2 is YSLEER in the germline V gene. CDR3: CASSHFSPNTGELFF. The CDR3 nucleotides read TGCGCCAGCAGCCACTTTTCTCCGAACACCGGGGAGCTGTTTTTT.